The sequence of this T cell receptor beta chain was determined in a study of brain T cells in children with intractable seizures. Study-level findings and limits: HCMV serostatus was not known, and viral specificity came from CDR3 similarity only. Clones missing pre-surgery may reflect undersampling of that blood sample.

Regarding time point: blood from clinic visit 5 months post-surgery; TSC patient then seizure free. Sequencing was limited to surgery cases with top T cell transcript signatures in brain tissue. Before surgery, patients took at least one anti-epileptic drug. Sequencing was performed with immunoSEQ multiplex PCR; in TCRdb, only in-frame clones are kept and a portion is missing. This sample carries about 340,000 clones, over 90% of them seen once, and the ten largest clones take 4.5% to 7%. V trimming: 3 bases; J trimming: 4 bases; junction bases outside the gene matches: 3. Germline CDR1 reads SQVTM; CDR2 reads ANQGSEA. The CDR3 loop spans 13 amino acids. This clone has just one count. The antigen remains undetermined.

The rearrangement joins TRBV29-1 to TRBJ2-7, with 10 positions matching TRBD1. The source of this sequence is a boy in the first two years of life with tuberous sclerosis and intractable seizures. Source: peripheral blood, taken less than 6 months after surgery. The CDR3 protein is CSVEGQGKYEQYF. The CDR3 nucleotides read TGCAGCGTTGAGGGACAGGGGAAGTACGAGCAGTACTTC.